The text below deals with one T cell receptor beta chain. Losses at the gene ends were 2 bases for V and 4 bases for J; bases not matched to a gene: 4. Germline V gene sequence: CDR1 MNHEY, CDR2 SVGEGT. The CDR3 runs to 15 residues. This specimen belongs to a study of blood T cell repertoires in COVID-19. Assay: immunoSEQ multiplex PCR; the TCRdb copy retains only in-frame clones and omits some. The sample lists approximately 94,000 clones, approximately 93% occurring once. The sequenced sample was peripheral blood. The chain employs TRBV6-2 or TRBV6-3 and TRBJ2-3, with 9 nucleotides matching TRBD2. The TCR comes from a man between 50 and 59 years old with active COVID-19. The CDR3 reads CASSYEAGGPDTQYF. CDR3 nucleotides: TGTGCCAGCAGTTACGAAGCGGGGGGACCAGATACGCAGTATTTT.